A selection of T cell receptor beta chains follows, all from one sample in a study of regulatory T cells in long-lasting Graves disease. TCRdb reanalysed the multiplex PCR reads using MiXCR and keeps one entry per CDR3 protein. Among roughly 350,000 distinct CDR3 sequences, about a sixth were seen once, and the ten largest hold 25% to 30%. The sample was also reused in another study, on T cells in Graves' hyperthyroidism and ophthalmopathy.

Specimen: peripheral blood mononuclear cells (PBMCs), collected at new diagnosis, from a patient treated with antithyroid drugs. These receptors were taken from a man aged 35-49 years with Graves disease. The conserved cysteine and the conserved F or W are not part of the CDR3 here.

V gene	J gene	CDR3 protein
TRBV15	TRBJ2-7	ATSRGAGSGSYEQY
TRBV28	TRBJ2-7	ATQRYQAYEQY
TRBV2	TRBJ2-7	ASRYREPYEQY
TRBV20-1	TRBJ1-1	SARRLPGQGFPEAF
TRBV12-3/TRBV12-4	TRBJ2-7	ASSRQGGEQY
TRBV2	TRBJ1-1	ASSPQEGAF
TRBV9	TRBJ2-7	ASSVGRDGYEQY
TRBV5-1	TRBJ2-5	ASSYLPGQGRETQY
TRBV27	TRBJ2-2	ASTLWGNTGELF
TRBV3-1	TRBJ2-1	ASSHTVIYNEQF
TRBV12-3/TRBV12-4	TRBJ2-3	ASTPLPDTQY
TRBV12-3/TRBV12-4	TRBJ2-7	ASSLLPGAEQY
TRBV20-1	TRBJ2-1	SARAGLSYNEQF
TRBV7-2	TRBJ2-4	ASSRIAKNIQY
TRBV12-3/TRBV12-4	TRBJ1-5	ASSLRPSGQPQH
TRBV7-8	TRBJ2-1	ASSLGPGSYNEQF
TRBV12-3/TRBV12-4	TRBJ2-1	ASSWGTGVASYNEQF
TRBV20-1	TRBJ2-5	SADEGLSLQETQY
TRBV4-1	TRBJ2-3	ASSQVGSTDTQY
TRBV7-8	TRBJ2-7	ASTPLRTGGGEQY
TRBV14	TRBJ2-7	ASSHLTGTGLSNEQY
TRBV4-2	TRBJ2-2	ASSPGTINTGELF
TRBV7-8	TRBJ1-4	ASSLVGTANEKLF
TRBV5-1	TRBJ2-5	ASSFGGEAEETQY
TRBV6-5	TRBJ1-1	ASSYSYLVGGWTEAF
TRBV12-3/TRBV12-4	TRBJ2-2	ASSSEEGLAGGHGELF
TRBV28	TRBJ1-2	ASSFEQGDYGYT
TRBV11-2	TRBJ2-3	ASSLDGGDTQY